A single sample is the source of the 6 T cell receptor beta chains below, sequenced in a study of T cells of healthy individuals. TCRdb redid the calling of the 5' RACE reads with MiXCR, one entry per CDR3 protein. The profile shows around 90,000 distinct CDR3 sequences, about 5.5% of them singletons. The receptors were gathered from a female donor in good health.

This clonotype was counted at least ten times. V usage is TRBV12-3 or TRBV12-4 and J usage is TRBJ2-7; 8 bases are a match to TRBD2. V shed 1 base, J shed 2 bases, and the junction held 4 bases outside the gene matches. The CDR3 runs 15 residues. As DNA, the CDR3 is TGTGCCAGCAGTTTAGGCGGGAGGCCCCCCTACGAGCAGTACTTC. Its translation: CASSLGGRPPYEQYF.

This clonotype was counted ten times or more. The chain couples TRBV28 to TRBJ2-1; 15 bases are a match to TRBD2. The CDR3 runs 16 residues. J gave up 8 bases and V 5 bases, and 7 bases lay outside the gene matches. Germline V gene sequence: CDR1 MDHEN, CDR2 SYDVKM. The CDR3 loop reads CASSGLAGGLAYEQFF. CDR3 DNA sequence: TGTGCCAGCAGTGGACTAGCGGGAGGGCTCGCCTATGAGCAGTTCTTC.

In this sample, this clonotype turned up many times. This chain joins TRBV6-5 and TRBJ1-4, with 8 bases fitting TRBD1. The V and J ends lost 6 bases and 8 bases, in that order; junction bases with no gene match: 8. CDR1 and CDR2 (germline): MNHEY, SVGAGI. The CDR3 sequence is 14 residues long. CDR3 region: CASSRTGNDEKLFF. In DNA, the CDR3 is TGTGCCAGCAGCCGGACAGGGAATGACGAAAAACTGTTTTTT.

This chain connects TRBV7-9 to TRBJ2-1; 11 bases map to TRBD1. This CDR3 has 13 residues. The V segment lost 7 bases and the J segment 9 bases; nucleotides outside the gene matches: 5. Germline V CDR1 and CDR2: SEHNR, FQNEAQ (reference sequence). The CDR3 sequence is CASTRTGGIEQFF. The CDR3, as DNA: TGTGCCAGCACCCGGACAGGGGGCATTGAGCAGTTCTTC.

This clonotype was counted many times. The gene calls are TRBV20-1 and TRBJ1-4; no definite D call. This CDR3 region has 12 residues. Germline V gene data show CDR1 as DFQATT and CDR2 as SNEGSKA (reference sequence). V lost 3 bases to trimming and J lost 7 bases, with 9 bases between them. The CDR3 loop reads CSARIGIEKLFF. CDR3 bases: TGCAGTGCTAGGATCGGGATTGAAAAACTGTTTTTT.

This clonotype was recorded a few times. This chain uses TRBV19 with TRBJ2-5; the D is unclear. The CDR3 has 14 residues. The germline gives CDR1 LNHDA, CDR2 SQIVND (reference sequence). The V and J ends lost 0 bases and 0 bases respectively, with 5 bases between them. The CDR3: CASSIEGYQETQYF. The CDR3, as DNA: TGTGCCAGTAGTATAGAAGGGTACCAAGAGACCCAGTACTTC.